The text below deals with one T cell receptor (beta chain). This sample is part of a study of cytomegalovirus exposure and HLA in healthy donors. Study context: In a previous analysis, nearly 120 million unique TCR beta sequences were found from approximately 180 million T cells.

The study ran its PCR with 60 Vbeta and 13 Jbeta primers. Some clones are missing from TCRdb's copy, which holds only in-frame ones; the method was immunoSEQ multiplex PCR. The sample spans 110,000 to 150,000 clones; the ten largest clones claim about 2.3%. All the people who gave samples were healthy bone marrow donors. The CDR3 is made up of 16 amino acids. The germline V gene encodes CDR1 SGHTS and CDR2 YDEGEE. V was pared by 0 bases and J by 5 bases, with 17 bases between. Sequencing was performed on PBMCs. This TCR was recovered from a woman between 18 and 30 years old in good health and CMV-seronegative. V is TRBV5-8 and J is TRBJ1-2, with D possibly matching TRBD1 (5 bases). DNA for the CDR3: TGTGCCAGCAGCTTGGTATTCGGTTCAGGGCAATATGGCTACACCTTC. Amino acid sequence: CASSLVFGSGQYGYTF.